This T cell receptor beta chain came from a study of shared clonotypes between healthy human individuals. General study points: Large depth notwithstanding, sorted-subset sequencing proved incomplete by rarefaction. Only a few donors were included, so the genetic and exposure-history diversity represented was limited. Relative to clonotypes present in all four donors, those not shared had lower generation probabilities.

The data were produced by immunoSEQ multiplex PCR, yet TCRdb's version contains in-frame clones alone and is incomplete. The sample consists of fewer than 1.4 million clones, 78% of them appearing once. It was into CD45RA+ naive and CD45RA-negative memory subsets that the CD4+ cells were split. In the case of this clone: Its antigen remains unidentified.

Germline-derived CDR1 and CDR2 are MNHEY and SVGAGI. The CDR3 covers 15 residues. V gave up 0 bases and J gave up 7 bases, with 12 bases separating them. This receptor was identified in a man between 18 and 29 years old in good health. Some clones in this sample may be carry-over from other donors' samples. Specimen: memory CD4+ T cells from PBMCs. The subset denotes: CD45RA-negative fraction. This chain joins TRBV6-5 and TRBJ1-4; D call uncertain. The DNA of the CDR3 is TGTGCCAGCAGTTACTCTGCGGCAGGTTCTGAAAAACTGTTTTTT. Amino acids: CASSYSAAGSEKLFF.